These 29 T cell receptor beta chains originate from one sample sequenced in a study of blood T cell repertoires in COVID-19. Using immunoSEQ multiplex PCR, the repertoire was profiled, and TCRdb retains in-frame clones only, with some absent. Here the sample spans about 300,000 clones, 85% to 90% being singletons. The sequencing sample was made of peripheral blood. These TCRs come from a woman in her fifties or sixties with COVID-19, enrolled during active disease.

V usage is TRBV4-1 and J usage is TRBJ2-1, with 11 positions matching TRBD2. This CDR3 contains 15 residues. Germline V gene data show CDR1 as MGHRA and CDR2 as YSYEKL. V gave up 8 bases and J gave up 3 bases; unmatched junction bases: 6. The CDR3 DNA reads TGCGCCAGCGGCGAGACTAGCGGGAACTACAATGAGCAGTTCTTC. Translation gives CASGETSGNYNEQFF.

J is TRBJ1-3 and V is TRBV3-1 (or the pseudogene TRBV3-2); TRBD1 aligns across 8 bases. The germline gives CDR1 LGHDT, CDR2 YNNKEL (reference sequence). V shed 5 bases, J shed 0 bases, and the junction held 9 bases outside the gene matches. This CDR3 region has 17 residues. The CDR3 region is CASSGYGQGFSGNTIYF. The CDR3 DNA sequence: TGTGCCAGCAGCGGATATGGACAGGGATTCTCTGGAAACACCATATATTTT.

CDR3 coding DNA: TGTGCCAGCAGCCCTCCGACAGGATACGAGCAGTACTTC. Encoded protein: CASSPPTGYEQYF. The gene calls are TRBV7-9 and TRBJ2-7, with D possibly matching TRBD1 (6 bases). Trimming took off 5 bases at V and 4 bases at J, with 12 bases between the two ends. This CDR3 contains 13 residues. Germline V gives CDR1 SEHNR, CDR2 FQNEAQ (reference sequence).

The gene calls are TRBV4-2 and TRBJ1-3, with 8 bases identical to TRBD1. This CDR3 comprises 16 residues. Germline V CDR1 and CDR2: LGHNA, YNFKEQ. Germline trimming cut 0 bases from V and 8 bases from J; bases unmatched to any gene: 9. Here the CDR3 DNA reads TGTGCCAGCAGCCAAGATGAGCCAGGGGGCTCGTACACCATATATTTT. Translated: CASSQDEPGGSYTIYF.

The rearrangement uses TRBV11-1 and TRBJ2-7; TRBD2 is a possible D gene (6 bases). Germline V gene lookup returns CDR1 SGHAT and CDR2 FQDESV (reference sequence). The CDR3 extends over 15 amino acids. Trimming pared 1 base from V and 5 bases from J, leaving 15 bases between. The CDR3 reads CASSLVPGSFHEQYF. Here the CDR3 DNA reads TGTGCCAGCAGCTTAGTACCCGGGAGCTTCCACGAGCAGTACTTC.

The chain recombines TRBV19 with TRBJ2-2; TRBD2 is a possible D gene (5 bases). The CDR3 runs to 14 residues. Germline V gene lookup returns CDR1 LNHDA and CDR2 SQIVND (reference sequence). V lost 5 bases and J lost 6, with 13 bases in between. CDR3 sequence reads: CASSARGSSGELFF. For the CDR3, the DNA is TGTGCCAGTAGTGCAAGAGGGTCGTCCGGGGAGCTGTTTTTT. Filled out from reference TRBV19 and TRBJ2-2, the complete variable domain reads DGGITQSPKYLFRKEGQNVTLSCEQNLNHDAMYWYRQDPGQGLRLIYYSQIVNDFQKGDIAEGYSVSREKKESFPLTVTSAQKNPTAFYLCASSARGSSGELFFGEGSRLTVL.

This chain links TRBV7-9 with TRBJ1-6; perhaps TRBD1 as D (6 bases). The CDR3 consists of 14 residues. Germline V lookup: CDR1 SEHNR, CDR2 FQNEAQ (reference sequence). The ends were cut back, 2 bases at V and 8 bases at J, with 10 bases in the middle. The CDR3 reads CASSLQGSDSPLHF. CDR3 DNA sequence: TGTGCCAGCAGCTTACAGGGGTCGGATTCACCCCTCCACTTT.

This chain links TRBV6-6 with TRBJ2-1; 12 nucleotides agree with TRBD2. V lost 0 bases and J lost 9; bases outside the gene matches: 3. The CDR3 loop spans 15 amino acids. Looked up from germline, CDR1 is MNHNY and CDR2 is SVGAGI (reference sequence). The CDR3 DNA reads TGTGCCAGCAGTTACTCGCTAGCGGGAGGGCCTGAGCAGTTCTTC. Encoded protein: CASSYSLAGGPEQFF.

This clone was detected only a few times. The J gene is TRBJ1-1, the V gene TRBV7-9; no definite D call. Trimming left V 3 bases short and J 4 bases short, with 3 bases between. Germline CDR1 SEHNR, CDR2 FQNEAQ (reference sequence). The CDR3 extends over 11 amino acids. The chain's CDR3 is CASSLSTEAFF. The CDR3, as DNA: TGTGCCAGCAGCTTGAGCACTGAAGCTTTCTTT.

This sequence joins TRBV5-1 and TRBJ2-2, with 9 bases lining up with TRBD1. Germline lookup yields CDR1 SGHRS and CDR2 YFSETQ. The CDR3 covers 17 residues. J lost 3 bases, V lost 4 bases, and 10 bases had no gene match. CDR3 sequence (DNA): TGCGCCAGCAGCATCGACCGGGACAGGGTAGACACCGGGGAGCTGTTTTTT. Translation: CASSIDRDRVDTGELFF.

The V and J genes are TRBV9 and TRBJ2-3; possibly TRBD2 for D (6 bases). Trimming removed 0 bases at V and 2 bases at J, with 16 bases between. The CDR3 loop spans 17 amino acids. From germline, CDR1 is SGDLS and CDR2 YYNGEE. Here the CDR3 reads CASSVGPGGLDTDTQYF. In DNA, the CDR3 is TGTGCCAGCAGCGTAGGGCCCGGGGGACTTGACACAGATACGCAGTATTTT. Full variable domain (rest looked up from reference TRBV9 and TRBJ2-3): DSGVTQTPKHLITATGQRVTLRCSPRSGDLSVYWYQQSLDQGLQFLIQYYNGEERAKGNILERFSAQQFPDLHSELNLSSLELGDSALYFCASSVGPGGLDTDTQYFGPGTRLTVL.

This clone was found a few times. This chain uses TRBV7-9 with TRBJ2-2; 8 bases are a match to TRBD2. The CDR3 runs 17 residues. The germline V gene has CDR1 SEHNR and CDR2 FQNEAQ (reference sequence). The V and J ends lost 5 bases and 6 bases, in that order; junction bases with no gene match: 14. The CDR3 DNA follows: TGTGCCAGCAGCCCTTCCCCAACAGCGGGAGACCCCGGGGAGCTGTTTTTT. Its translation: CASSPSPTAGDPGELFF.

The chain employs TRBV2 and TRBJ1-1; perhaps TRBD1 as D (6 bases). V gave up 7 bases and J gave up 0 bases, with 12 bases separating them. The CDR3 has 14 amino acids. CDR1 and CDR2 (germline): SNHLY, FYNNEI. The CDR3 loop is CASTTQGMNTEAFF. The CDR3 nucleotides read TGTGCCAGCACCACACAGGGTATGAACACTGAAGCTTTCTTT.

This clone was counted once. The V call is TRBV6-5, the J call TRBJ1-6; D is undetermined. The V gene lost 2 bases and the J gene lost 8 bases, with 7 bases spanning the gap. This CDR3 comprises 13 residues. Germline values: CDR1 MNHEY, CDR2 SVGAGI. CDR3 DNA: TGTGCCAGCAGTTACCTGAGGGATTCACCCCTCCACTTT. This sequence encodes CASSYLRDSPLHF.

This chain uses TRBV5-4 with TRBJ1-1; tentative D call: TRBD1 (5 bases). Germline V gene sequence: CDR1 SGHNT, CDR2 YYREEE (reference sequence). The CDR3 spans 13 residues. V lost 4 bases to trimming and J lost 1 base, with 8 bases between them. The CDR3 nucleotides are TGTGCCAGCAGCCAAGACAGGAACACTGAAGCTTTCTTT. It codes for CASSQDRNTEAFF.

For the CDR3, the DNA is TGCAGCGTTCAGGGATTGACCTATGGCTACACCTTC. Translation: CSVQGLTYGYTF. The rearrangement uses TRBV29-1 and TRBJ1-2; possible D gene TRBD1, 5 bases. The CDR3 covers 12 residues. Germline V gene sequence: CDR1 SQVTM, CDR2 ANQGSEA. V was pared by 5 bases and J by 4 bases, with 11 bases between.

There are a few counts of this clone. V gene TRBV4-1 combines with J gene TRBJ1-2; D remains unclear. V was trimmed by 3 bases and J by 8 bases, leaving 16 bases between them. Germline CDR1 is MGHRA and CDR2 is YSYEKL. The CDR3 contains 14 residues. The CDR3 region is CASSHLAGSGGYTF. The CDR3 DNA sequence: TGCGCCAGCAGCCACCTCGCCGGGTCTGGAGGCTACACCTTC.

V is TRBV6-5 and J is TRBJ1-2; no clear D gene. CDR1 MNHEY and CDR2 SVGAGI come from the germline V gene. The germline V and J ends were trimmed by 7 bases and 5 bases, with 14 bases remaining between them. This CDR3 is 13 amino acids long. CDR3 sequence reads: CASTRGPRYGYTF. CDR3 bases: TGTGCCAGCACCCGAGGGCCCAGATATGGCTACACCTTC.

V gene TRBV4-2 combines with J gene TRBJ2-1; tentative D call: TRBD2 (6 bases). The CDR3 runs 16 residues. The V and J ends lost 3 bases and 7 bases respectively, with 19 bases between them. Germline CDR1 reads LGHNA; CDR2 reads YNFKEQ. CDR3 protein: CASSHLPGEGINEQFF. The DNA for the CDR3 is TGTGCCAGCAGCCACCTCCCGGGAGAAGGGATTAATGAGCAGTTCTTC.

Concerning this clone itself: At one boundary the junction diverges from the germline segment, which might be a read error. This chain links TRBV11-3 with TRBJ2-5; 7 bases are shared with TRBD1. This CDR3 is 17 amino acids long. Germline V gene sequence: CDR1 SGHNT, CDR2 YENEEA. The CDR3 region has the DNA TGTGCCAGCAGCCTAGAGGGGGCGAGAATCGGTCGAGAGACCCAGTACTTC. Translating gives CASSLEGARIGRETQYF.

This chain links TRBV28 with TRBJ1-2; D may be TRBD1 (5 bases). CDR1 is MDHEN, CDR2 SYDVKM, per germline. The CDR3 runs 13 residues. Trimming took 3 bases from V and 8 from J, leaving 13 bases between them. Here the CDR3 DNA reads TGTGCCAGCAGTTTGGGGGGGAGGAAGGGCTACACCTTC. This gives the protein CASSLGGRKGYTF.

The J gene is TRBJ1-1, the V gene TRBV3-1 (or the pseudogene TRBV3-2), with D possibly being TRBD1 (5 bases). This CDR3 comprises 14 residues. V was shortened by 2 bases and J by 1 base, with 8 bases between the two germline ends. In germline, CDR1 is LGHDT, CDR2 YNNKEL (reference sequence). CDR3 sequence reads: CASSQLGPNTEAFF. The CDR3 coding sequence is TGTGCCAGCAGCCAACTGGGGCCGAACACTGAAGCTTTCTTT.

V gene TRBV11-2 combines with J gene TRBJ2-1, with D hard to call. The V gene's germline CDR1 is SGHAT and CDR2 FQNNGV. The CDR3 sequence is 13 residues long. The V and J ends lost 2 bases and 5 bases respectively, with 7 bases between them. The CDR3 here is CASSLMRDNEQFF. The CDR3 DNA is TGTGCCAGCAGCTTAATGCGTGACAATGAGCAGTTCTTC. The full variable domain, rest sourced from reference TRBV11-2 and TRBJ2-1, is EAGVAQSPRYKIIEKRQSVAFWCNPISGHATLYWYQQILGQGPKLLIQFQNNGVVDDSQLPKDRFSAERLKGVDSTLKIQPAKLEDSAVYLCASSLMRDNEQFFGPGTRLTVL.

The rearrangement joins TRBV27 to TRBJ2-1, with 7 bases identical to TRBD2. The germline V gene encodes CDR1 MNHEY and CDR2 SMNVEV (reference sequence). The CDR3 consists of 12 residues. J gave up 9 bases and V 5 bases, and 4 bases lay outside the gene matches. As DNA, the CDR3 is TGTGCCAGCAGTCGACTAGCCGGTGAGCAGTTCTTC. Encoded protein: CASSRLAGEQFF.

The chain recombines TRBV30 with TRBJ1-1, with D perhaps matching TRBD1 (6 bases). The CDR3 sequence is 15 residues long. Germline loops: CDR1 GTSNPN, CDR2 SVGIG (reference sequence). Between the trimmed V and J ends, which lost 2 bases and 1 base, there was a span of 14 bases. As DNA, the CDR3 is TGTGCCTGGAGTTTCTCGTTAGGGGGGAACACTGAAGCTTTCTTT. Translating it yields CAWSFSLGGNTEAFF.

The rearrangement links TRBV10-3 to TRBJ1-2; 8 nucleotides agree with TRBD1. The CDR3 covers 14 residues. Germline V gene lookup returns CDR1 ENHRY and CDR2 SYGVKD. The V gene end was trimmed by 11 bases and the J gene end by 4 bases; junction bases not matched to a gene: 12. The CDR3 here is CASSAGGLRYGYTF. In DNA form, the CDR3 reads TGTGCCTCGTCAGCAGGGGGCTTGCGCTATGGCTACACCTTC.

This clone occurred a few times. This chain uses TRBV5-4 with TRBJ1-2; D is perhaps TRBD1 (5 bases). Germline assignment: CDR1 SGHNT and CDR2 YYREEE (reference sequence). V was shortened by 4 bases and J by 6 bases, with 19 bases between the two germline ends. This CDR3 is built from 15 residues. In nucleotides, the CDR3 is TGTGCCAGCAGCCTCATCTCGACAGCGGGGCATGGCTACACCTTC. Translating gives CASSLISTAGHGYTF.

This rearrangement joins TRBV28 to TRBJ2-1; TRBD2 matches at 9 bases. V dropped 4 bases and J dropped 5; count of bases not matched to a gene: 6. The CDR3 is made up of 15 amino acids. Germline V gene sequence: CDR1 MDHEN, CDR2 SYDVKM. This CDR3 is CASSSAASGNNEQFF. The CDR3 coding sequence is TGTGCCAGCAGTTCGGCGGCTAGCGGGAACAATGAGCAGTTCTTC.

CDR3 in DNA: TGTGCCAGCAGCGCCCGACAGGGGCTTACAAATCAGCCCCAGCATTTT. This sequence encodes CASSARQGLTNQPQHF. The chain combines TRBV13 with TRBJ1-5; TRBD1 agrees at 8 bases. Trimming removed 5 bases from V and 4 bases from J; junction bases left unmatched: 10. CDR1 is PRHDT and CDR2 is FYEKMQ in the germline V gene (reference sequence). CDR3 length: 16 amino acids.